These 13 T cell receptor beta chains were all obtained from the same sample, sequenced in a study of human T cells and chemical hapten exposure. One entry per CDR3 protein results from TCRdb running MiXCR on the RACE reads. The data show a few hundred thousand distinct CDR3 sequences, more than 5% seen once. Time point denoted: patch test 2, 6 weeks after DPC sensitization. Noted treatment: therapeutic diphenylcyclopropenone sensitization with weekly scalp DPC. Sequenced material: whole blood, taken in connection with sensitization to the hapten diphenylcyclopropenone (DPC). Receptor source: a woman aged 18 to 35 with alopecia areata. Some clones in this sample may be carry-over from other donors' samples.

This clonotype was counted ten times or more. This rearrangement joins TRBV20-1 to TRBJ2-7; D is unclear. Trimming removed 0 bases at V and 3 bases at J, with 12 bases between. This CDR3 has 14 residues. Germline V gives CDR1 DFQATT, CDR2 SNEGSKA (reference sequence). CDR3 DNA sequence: TGCAGTGCTAGAGATGCGAACTTGGACTACGAGCAGTACTTC. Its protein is CSARDANLDYEQYF.

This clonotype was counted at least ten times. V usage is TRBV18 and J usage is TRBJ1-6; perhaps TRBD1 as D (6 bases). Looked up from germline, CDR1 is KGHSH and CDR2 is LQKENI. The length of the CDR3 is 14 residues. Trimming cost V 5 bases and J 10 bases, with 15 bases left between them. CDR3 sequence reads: CASSTGTQGSPLHF. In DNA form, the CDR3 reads TGTGCCAGCTCAACCGGGACACAAGGATCACCCCTCCACTTT.

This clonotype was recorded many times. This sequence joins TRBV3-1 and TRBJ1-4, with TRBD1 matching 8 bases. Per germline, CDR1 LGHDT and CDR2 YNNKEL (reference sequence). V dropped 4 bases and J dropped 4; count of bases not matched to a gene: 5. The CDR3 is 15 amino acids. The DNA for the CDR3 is TGTGCCAGCAGCCTAGGACAGGGATATAATGAAAAACTGTTTTTT. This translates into CASSLGQGYNEKLFF.

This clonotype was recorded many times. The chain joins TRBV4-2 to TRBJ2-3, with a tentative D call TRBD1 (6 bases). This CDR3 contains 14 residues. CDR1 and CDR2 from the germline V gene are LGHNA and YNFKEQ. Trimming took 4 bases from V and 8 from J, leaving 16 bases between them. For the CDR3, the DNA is TGTGCCAGCAGCCTCTCCTCCCAGGGGTCTACGCAGTATTTT. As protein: CASSLSSQGSTQYF.

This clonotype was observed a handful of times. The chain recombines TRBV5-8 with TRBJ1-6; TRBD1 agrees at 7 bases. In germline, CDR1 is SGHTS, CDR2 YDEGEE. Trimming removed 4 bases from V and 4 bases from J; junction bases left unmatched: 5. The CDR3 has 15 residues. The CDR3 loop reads CASSGMGQYNSPLHF. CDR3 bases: TGTGCCAGCAGCGGAATGGGACAGTATAATTCACCCCTCCACTTT.

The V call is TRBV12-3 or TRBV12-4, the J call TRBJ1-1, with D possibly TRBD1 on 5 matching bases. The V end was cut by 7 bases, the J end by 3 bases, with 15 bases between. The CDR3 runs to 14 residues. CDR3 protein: CASITQGRDTEAFF. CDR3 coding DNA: TGTGCCAGCATTACTCAGGGTCGGGACACTGAAGCTTTCTTT.

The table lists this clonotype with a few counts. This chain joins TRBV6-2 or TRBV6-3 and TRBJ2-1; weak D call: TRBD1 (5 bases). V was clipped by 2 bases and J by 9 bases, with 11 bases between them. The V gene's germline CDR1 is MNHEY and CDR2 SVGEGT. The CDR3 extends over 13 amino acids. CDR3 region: CASSYAGIGEQFF. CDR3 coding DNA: TGTGCCAGCAGTTACGCAGGGATTGGTGAGCAGTTCTTC.

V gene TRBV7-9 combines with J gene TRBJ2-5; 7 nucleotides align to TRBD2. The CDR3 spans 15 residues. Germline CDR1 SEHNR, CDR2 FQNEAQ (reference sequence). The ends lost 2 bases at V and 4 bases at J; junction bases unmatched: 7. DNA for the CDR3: TGTGCCAGCAGCTTATCCCAGCGGGGTTTAGAGACCCAGTACTTC. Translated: CASSLSQRGLETQYF.

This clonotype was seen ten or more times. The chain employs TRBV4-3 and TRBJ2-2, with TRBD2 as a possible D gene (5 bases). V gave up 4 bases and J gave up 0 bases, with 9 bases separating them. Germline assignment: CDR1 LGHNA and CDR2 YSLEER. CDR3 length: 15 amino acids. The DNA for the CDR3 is TGCGCCAGCAGCCGAGGACTTACGAACACCGGGGAGCTGTTTTTT. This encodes CASSRGLTNTGELFF.

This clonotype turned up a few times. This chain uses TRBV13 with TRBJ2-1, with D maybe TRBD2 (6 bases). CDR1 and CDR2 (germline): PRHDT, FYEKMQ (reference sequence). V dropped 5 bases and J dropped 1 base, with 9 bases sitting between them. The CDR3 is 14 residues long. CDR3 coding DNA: TGTGCCAGCAGCATCGGGGGATCCTACAATGAGCAGTTCTTC. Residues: CASSIGGSYNEQFF. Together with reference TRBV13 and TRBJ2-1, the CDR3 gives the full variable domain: AAGVIQSPRHLIKEKRETATLKCYPIPRHDTVYWYQQGPGQDPQFLISFYEKMQSDKGSIPDRFSAQQFSDYHSELNMSSLELGDSALYFCASSIGGSYNEQFFGPGTRLTVL.

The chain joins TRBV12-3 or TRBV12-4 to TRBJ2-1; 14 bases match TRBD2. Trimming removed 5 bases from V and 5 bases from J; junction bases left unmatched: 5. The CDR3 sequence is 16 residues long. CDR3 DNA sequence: TGTGCCAGCAGTCCCCCGGGACTAGCGGGGGACAATGAGCAGTTCTTC. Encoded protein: CASSPPGLAGDNEQFF.

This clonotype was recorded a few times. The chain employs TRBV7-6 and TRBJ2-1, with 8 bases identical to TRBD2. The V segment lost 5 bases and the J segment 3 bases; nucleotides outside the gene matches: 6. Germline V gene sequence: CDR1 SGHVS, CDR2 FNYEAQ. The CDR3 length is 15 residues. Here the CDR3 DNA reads TGTGCCAGCAGCCCTGACGGGGGGGTCTACAATGAGCAGTTCTTC. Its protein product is CASSPDGGVYNEQFF.

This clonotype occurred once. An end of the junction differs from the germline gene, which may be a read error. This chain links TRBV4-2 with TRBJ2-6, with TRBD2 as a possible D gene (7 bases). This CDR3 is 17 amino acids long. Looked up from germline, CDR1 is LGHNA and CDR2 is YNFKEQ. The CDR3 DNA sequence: TGTGCTAGCAGCTTACAGGGAGGGGGAACTGGGGCCAACGTCCTGACTTTC. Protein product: CASSLQGGGTGANVLTF.